Presented here are 11 T cell receptor beta chains from one specimen sequenced in a study of blood T cells in healthy people across ages. A second roughly 6 to 11 cycle PCR used barcoded and J-beta primers. TCRdb analysed the 5' RACE reads with MiXCR anew, one entry per CDR3 protein. This table has under 1,000,000 distinct CDR3 sequences, around 45% appearing once. Input material: blood. The source is a man older than 75 in good health.

The gene calls are TRBV5-1 and TRBJ2-1; 13 nucleotides agree with TRBD2. Germline V gives CDR1 SGHRS, CDR2 YFSETQ. This CDR3 comprises 16 residues. With 4 bases clipped from V and 2 bases from J, the junction kept 3 bases outside the gene matches. In DNA form, the CDR3 reads TGCGCCAGCAGCCGTACTAGCGGGGGGGCCTACAATGAGCAGTTCTTC. Protein sequence: CASSRTSGGAYNEQFF.

This clonotype was counted a few times. This chain joins TRBV30 and TRBJ2-7; D is unclear. The V gene's germline CDR1 is GTSNPN and CDR2 SVGIG (reference sequence). The CDR3 covers 12 residues. V shed 0 bases and J shed 6 bases, with 9 bases lying between them. CDR3 sequence reads: CAWSVRGREQYF. CDR3 bases: TGTGCCTGGAGTGTACGTGGACGCGAGCAGTACTTC. The whole variable domain, remainder taken from reference TRBV30 and TRBJ2-7, is SQTIHQWPATLVQPVGSPLSLECTVEGTSNPNLYWYRQAAGRGLQLLFYSVGIGQISSEVPQNLSASRPQDRQFILSSKKLLLSDSGFYLCAWSVRGREQYFGPGTRLTVT.

The gene calls are TRBV21-1 and TRBJ2-7; no DNA check was done on the table's D call, TRBD1. The DNA end lines up better with TRBJ2-5; the J call may be wrong. TRBV21-1 is shown as a pseudogene. The length of the CDR3 is 15 residues. The CDR3 nucleotides are TGTGCCAGCAGCAGGGGACAGGGCTTAAGAGAGACCCAGTACTTC. This encodes CASSRGQGLRETQYF.

The chain joins TRBV6-5 to TRBJ1-6; D is ambiguous. The germline V gene encodes CDR1 MNHEY and CDR2 SVGAGI. The CDR3 length is 15 residues. V was trimmed by 5 bases and J by 9 bases, leaving 17 bases between them. CDR3 bases: TGTGCCAGCAGTAAAACTGACTCGCTCGTTTCACCCCTCCACTTT. It specifies CASSKTDSLVSPLHF.

This clonotype occurred a few times. The genes are TRBV20-1 and TRBJ2-5; no clear D. Germline-derived CDR1 and CDR2 are DFQATT and SNEGSKA (reference sequence). CDR3 length: 14 residues. V was pared by 0 bases and J by 4 bases, with 12 bases between. The CDR3 DNA reads TGCAGTGCTAGAGATTGGGGTCGGCCAGAGACCCAGTACTTC. This sequence encodes CSARDWGRPETQYF.

The rearrangement joins TRBV10-3 to TRBJ2-6; TRBD1 or TRBD2 may be the D gene (5 bases each). The CDR3 contains 16 residues. CDR1 and CDR2 (germline): ENHRY, SYGVKD. Trimming cost V 4 bases and J 3 bases, with 13 bases left between them. CDR3 sequence (DNA): TGTGCCATCAGTGGACAGCCCCGGGGTGGGGCCAACGTCCTGACTTTC. This sequence encodes CAISGQPRGGANVLTF.

The chain uses TRBV3-1 and TRBJ2-3; the D call may be TRBD1 or TRBD2 (6 bases each). Germline V CDR1 and CDR2: LGHDT, YNNKEL (reference sequence). V was clipped by 6 bases and J by 6 bases, with 22 bases between them. The CDR3 extends over 16 amino acids. This CDR3 reads CASSKERGVGWDTQYF. For the CDR3, the DNA is TGTGCCAGCAGTAAGGAGAGGGGGGTCGGTTGGGATACGCAGTATTTT.

As DNA, the CDR3 is TGTGCCAGCAGCCAAGAGCTAGACGGGAGCTCCTACAATGAGCAGTTCTTC. As protein: CASSQELDGSSYNEQFF. V and J are TRBV4-2 and TRBJ2-1; D is possibly TRBD2 (6 bases). The CDR3 is made up of 17 amino acids. Germline CDR1 reads LGHNA; CDR2 reads YNFKEQ. Deletions cut 0 bases from V and 0 bases from J, with 12 bases between.

The chain links TRBV4-3 to TRBJ2-6; D unclear. The germline CDR1 and CDR2 sequences are LGHNA and YSLEER. The CDR3 covers 15 residues. V lost 4 bases and J 4 bases, leaving 11 bases between the germline ends. CDR3 nucleotides: TGCGCCAGCAGCCTCGGTCGATTCGGGGCCAACGTCCTGACTTTC. It encodes CASSLGRFGANVLTF.

J is TRBJ2-5 and V is TRBV7-2; D not resolved. The V gene lost 5 bases and the J gene lost 5 bases, with 15 bases spanning the gap. CDR1 is SGHTA, CDR2 FQGNSA, per germline. The CDR3 spans 14 residues. Here the CDR3 reads CASSQRVAAETQYF. The CDR3 DNA sequence: TGTGCCAGCAGCCAAAGGGTAGCAGCTGAGACCCAGTACTTC.

The chain couples TRBV27 to TRBJ2-3, with no clear D. This CDR3 region has 16 residues. Trimming cost V 0 bases and J 4 bases, with 14 bases left between them. The germline CDR1 and CDR2 sequences are MNHEY and SMNVEV (reference sequence). CDR3 sequence: CASSLSGPYSPDTQYF. DNA of the CDR3: TGTGCCAGCAGTTTATCGGGCCCCTACTCGCCAGATACGCAGTATTTT.